This T cell receptor beta chain was identified during a study of cytomegalovirus exposure and HLA in healthy donors. Study-level background: Per a later analysis, the roughly 700 first-cohort and fewer than 150 validation repertoires shared one platform.

As for this clone: Its antigen remains unknown.

Clones were sequenced by immunoSEQ multiplex PCR, and TCRdb holds only the in-frame ones, with some missing. The repertoire holds 50,000 or so clones, with around 94% as singletons. Whole-study results and caveats: The tendency of first-cohort TCR clusters to co-occur in the roughly 120 validation repertoires was the finding of a later analysis.

V shed 2 bases, J shed 8 bases, and the junction held 4 bases outside the gene matches. In germline, CDR1 is SNHLY, CDR2 FYNNEI. The CDR3 is made up of 14 amino acids. Input material: PBMCs. This rearrangement joins TRBV2 to TRBJ2-1; 9 bases are shared with TRBD2. The receptor comes from a man younger than 30 in good health and CMV-seronegative. The CDR3 DNA sequence: TGTGCCAGCAGTGAACTAGCGGGAATCTATGAGCAGTTCTTC. This encodes CASSELAGIYEQFF. Full variable domain (rest looked up from reference TRBV2 and TRBJ2-1): EPEVTQTPSHQVTQMGQEVILRCVPISNHLYFYWYRQILGQKVEFLVSFYNNEISEKSEIFDDQFSVERPDGSNFTLKIRSTKLEDSAMYFCASSELAGIYEQFFGPGTRLTVL.